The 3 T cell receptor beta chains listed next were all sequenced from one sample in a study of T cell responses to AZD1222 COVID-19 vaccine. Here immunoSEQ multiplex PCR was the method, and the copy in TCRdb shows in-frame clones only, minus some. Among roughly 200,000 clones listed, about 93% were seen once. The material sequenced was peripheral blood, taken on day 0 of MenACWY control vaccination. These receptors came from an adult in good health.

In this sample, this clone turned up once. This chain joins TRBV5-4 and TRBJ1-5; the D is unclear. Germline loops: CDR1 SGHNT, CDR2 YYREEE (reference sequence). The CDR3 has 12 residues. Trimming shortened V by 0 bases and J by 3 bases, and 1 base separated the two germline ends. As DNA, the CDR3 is TGTGCCAGCAGCTTGGACAATCAGCCCCAGCATTTT. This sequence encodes CASSLDNQPQHF.

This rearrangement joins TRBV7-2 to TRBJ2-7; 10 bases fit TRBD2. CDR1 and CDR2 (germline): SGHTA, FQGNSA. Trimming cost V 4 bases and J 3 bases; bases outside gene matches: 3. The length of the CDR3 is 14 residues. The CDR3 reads CASSWASGGYEQYF. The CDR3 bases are TGTGCCAGCAGCTGGGCTAGCGGGGGCTACGAGCAGTACTTC.

This CDR3 is CASLWGGALGNTIYF. In nucleotides, the CDR3 is TGTGCCAGCCTTTGGGGGGGTGCGTTGGGAAACACCATATATTTT. The rearrangement links TRBV6-5 to TRBJ1-3, with a tentative D call TRBD1 (5 bases). Germline V gives CDR1 MNHEY, CDR2 SVGAGI. The CDR3 covers 15 residues. The ends were cut back, 8 bases at V and 4 bases at J, with 18 bases in the middle.